Sequencing of this T cell receptor (beta chain) was carried out in a study of Ad26.COV2.S vaccination and SARS-CoV-2 variants. The treatment was: roughly 18 received Ad26.COV2.S at low or high dose, single or two shots; 5 received placebo; per-sample allocation not given. Day 63 after the first vaccine or placebo injection was the time point for sampling. Participants' vaccine, an Ad26 vector, delivered Wuhan-strain SARS-CoV-2 spike. This clone was seen many times. Sequencing used immunoSEQ multiplex PCR; TCRdb keeps in-frame clones, though not all of them. The data show some 370,000 clones, under 90% seen once. CDR3 length equals 13 residues. The germline V and J ends were trimmed by 3 bases and 11 bases, with 11 bases remaining between them. Germline CDR1 and CDR2: SNHLY and FYNNEI.

The clonotype was recovered from a person between 18 and 65 years old who received the Ad26.COV2.S COVID-19 vaccine or a placebo. This chain connects TRBV2 to TRBJ1-6; TRBD1 is a possible D gene (6 bases). The sequenced sample was peripheral blood, obtained in a trial of Ad26.COV2.S vaccine versus placebo. The CDR3 DNA follows: TGTGCCAGCAGTGAGGGCAGGGGCACACCCCTCCACTTT. Its protein is CASSEGRGTPLHF. The whole variable domain, remainder taken from reference TRBV2 and TRBJ1-6, is EPEVTQTPSHQVTQMGQEVILRCVPISNHLYFYWYRQILGQKVEFLVSFYNNEISEKSEIFDDQFSVERPDGSNFTLKIRSTKLEDSAMYFCASSEGRGTPLHFGNGTRLTVT.